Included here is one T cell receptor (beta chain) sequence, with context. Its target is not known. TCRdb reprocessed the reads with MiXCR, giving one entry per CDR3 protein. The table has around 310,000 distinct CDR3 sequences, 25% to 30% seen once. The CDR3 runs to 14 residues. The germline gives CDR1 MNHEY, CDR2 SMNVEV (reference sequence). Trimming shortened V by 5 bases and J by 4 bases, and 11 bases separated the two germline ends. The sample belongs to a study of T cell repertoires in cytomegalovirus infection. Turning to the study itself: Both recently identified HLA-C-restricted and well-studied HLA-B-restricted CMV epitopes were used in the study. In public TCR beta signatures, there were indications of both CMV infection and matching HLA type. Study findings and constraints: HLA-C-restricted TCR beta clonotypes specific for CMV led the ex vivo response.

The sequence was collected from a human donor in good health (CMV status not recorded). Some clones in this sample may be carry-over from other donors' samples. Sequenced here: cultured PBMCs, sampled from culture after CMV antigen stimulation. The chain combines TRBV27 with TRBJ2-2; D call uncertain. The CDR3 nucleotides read TGTGCCAGCAGTCTCTACTATCCCACCGGGGAGCTGTTTTTT. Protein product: CASSLYYPTGELFF.